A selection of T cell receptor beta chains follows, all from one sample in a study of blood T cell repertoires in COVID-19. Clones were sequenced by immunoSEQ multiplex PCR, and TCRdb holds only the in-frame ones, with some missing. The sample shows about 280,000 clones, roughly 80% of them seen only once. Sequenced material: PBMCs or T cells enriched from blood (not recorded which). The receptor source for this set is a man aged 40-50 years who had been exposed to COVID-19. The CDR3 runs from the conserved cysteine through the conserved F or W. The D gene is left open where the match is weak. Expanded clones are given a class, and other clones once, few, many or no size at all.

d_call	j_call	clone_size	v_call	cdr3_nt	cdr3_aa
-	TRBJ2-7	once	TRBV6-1	TGTGCCAGCAGTGAAGGGACAGAGTACGAGCAGTACTTC	CASSEGTEYEQYF
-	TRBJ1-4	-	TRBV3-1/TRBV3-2	TGTGCCAGCAGCCAAGAGGTGGTCTCTCAGGAAAAACTGTTTTTT	CASSQEVVSQEKLFF
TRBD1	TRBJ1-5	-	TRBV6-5	TGTGCCAGCGCCGACAGGGACGGGGCCCAGCCCCAGCATTTT	CASADRDGAQPQHF
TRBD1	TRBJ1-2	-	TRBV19	TGTGCCAGTAGGAAACAGGGGATTAACTATGGCTACACCTTC	CASRKQGINYGYTF
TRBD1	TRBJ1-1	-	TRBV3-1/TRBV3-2	TGTGCCAGCAGCCATGCCGACAGGGTAATCACTGAAGCTTTCTTT	CASSHADRVITEAFF
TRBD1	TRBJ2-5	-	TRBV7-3	TGTGCCAGCAGCTTAACAGGGGGCGCGGGAGAGACCCAGTACTTC	CASSLTGGAGETQYF
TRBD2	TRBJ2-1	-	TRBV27	TGTGCCAGCAGACGTCCGGGACTAGCGGGAACTGAGCAGTTCTTC	CASRRPGLAGTEQFF
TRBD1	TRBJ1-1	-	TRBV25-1	TGTGCCAGCAGTGAGACAGGGGTAGGCTTCGGAGCTTTCTTT	CASSETGVGFGAFF
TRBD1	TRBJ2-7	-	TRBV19	TGTGCCAGTAGTATAGGCCACTTTGGGACAGGATTCTACGAGCAGTACTTC	CASSIGHFGTGFYEQYF
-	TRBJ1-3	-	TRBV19	TGTGCCAGTAACCAGGATTGGTCCTCTGGAAACACCATATATTTT	CASNQDWSSGNTIYF
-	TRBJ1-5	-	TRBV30	TGTGCCTGGAGTGGACAGAGCAATCAGCCCCAGCATTTT	CAWSGQSNQPQHF
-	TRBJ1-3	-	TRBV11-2	TGTGCCAGCAGCTTAGAGAGTCGGGTTCAGGGAAACACCATATATTTT	CASSLESRVQGNTIYF
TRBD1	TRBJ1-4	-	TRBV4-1	TGCGCCAGCAGCACACGCAGGGGGTTGGATGAAAAACTGTTTTTT	CASSTRRGLDEKLFF
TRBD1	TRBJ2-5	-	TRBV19	TGTGCCAGTAGTATAAACAGGGGGAGAGAGACCCAGTACTTC	CASSINRGRETQYF
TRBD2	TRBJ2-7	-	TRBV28	TGTGCCAGCAGTTTAAGCCTAGCGGGAGGCAGGGAGCAGTACTTC	CASSLSLAGGREQYF
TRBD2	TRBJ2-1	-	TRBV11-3	TGTGCCAGCAGCTCTCCTAGCGGGAGTGGATCCAGAGAGCAGTTCTTC	CASSSPSGSGSREQFF